A single sample gave rise to the 25 T cell receptor beta chains below, sequenced in a study of beta chain features in type 1 diabetes. Expressed TCRB transcripts were sequenced after all isolated RNA was converted to cDNA. The method was immunoSEQ multiplex PCR; TCRdb's version includes in-frame clones alone and lacks a portion of them. The sample holds 450,000 or so clones; roughly an eighth are singletons and the top ten take approximately 0.05%. Sample: naive CD4+ T cells from blood. The source of these receptors is a woman under 30 in good health.

In its sample, this clone was seen a few times. J is TRBJ1-1 and V is TRBV18, with TRBD1 matching over 8 bases. The CDR3 runs to 15 residues. V gave up 3 bases and J gave up 7 bases; unmatched junction bases: 10. From germline, CDR1 is KGHSH and CDR2 LQKENI. CDR3 DNA: TGTGCCAGCTCACCGCCGGGACAGGCCAGGCGTGAAGCTTTCTTT. Its translation: CASSPPGQARREAFF.

The CDR3 loop reads CASSENYGYTF. In nucleotides, the CDR3 is TGTGCCAGCAGTGAGAACTATGGCTACACCTTC. The rearrangement links TRBV6-1 to TRBJ1-2; no firm D call. V was clipped by 3 bases and J by 2 bases, with 1 base between them. The CDR3 contains 11 residues. CDR1 is MNHNS, CDR2 SASEGT, per germline.

This clone turned up a few times. The DNA for the CDR3 is TGTGCCAGCAGTTTCCGGGACAGGCCTAACTATGGCTACACCTTC. Amino acids: CASSFRDRPNYGYTF. The chain employs TRBV7-2 and TRBJ1-2; 8 nucleotides match TRBD1. Per germline, CDR1 SGHTA and CDR2 FQGNSA. The ends lost 6 bases at V and 0 bases at J; junction bases unmatched: 6. The CDR3 runs 15 residues. Complete variable domain (other parts from reference TRBV7-2 and TRBJ1-2): GAGVSQSPSNKVTEKGKDVELRCDPISGHTALYWYRQSLGQGLEFLIYFQGNSAPDKSGLPSDRFSAERTGGSVSTLTIQRTQQEDSAVYLCASSFRDRPNYGYTFGSGTRLTVV.

This clone occurred a few times. This chain connects TRBV14 to TRBJ1-1; 9 bases are shared with TRBD1. The trim removed 4 bases at V and 3 bases at J, leaving 6 bases unmatched. Germline-derived CDR1 and CDR2 are SGHDN and FVKESK. The CDR3 extends over 15 amino acids. CDR3 sequence (DNA): TGTGCCAGCAGCCTTCTACAGGGGGCAGACACTGAAGCTTTCTTT. This sequence encodes CASSLLQGADTEAFF.

The gene calls are TRBV7-2 and TRBJ2-7; no reliable D call. Trimming cost V 3 bases and J 10 bases, with 10 bases left between them. The CDR3 totals 11 residues. CDR1 and CDR2 (germline): SGHTA, FQGNSA. The CDR3 DNA reads as TGTGCCAGCAGCTTGGGTAGGGAACAGTACGTC. Protein: CASSLGREQYV.

Only a few counts were recorded for this clone. The chain has TRBV6-5 and TRBJ1-2; D may be TRBD1 (5 bases). The germline CDR1 and CDR2 sequences are MNHEY and SVGAGI. The CDR3 consists of 13 residues. The ends were cut back, 5 bases at V and 3 bases at J, with 10 bases in the middle. Here the CDR3 reads CASSRDSYYGYTF. As DNA, the CDR3 is TGTGCCAGCAGTCGCGACAGTTACTATGGCTACACCTTC.

This clone appeared a few times. J is TRBJ2-3 and V is TRBV9, with 13 bases matching TRBD2. The CDR3 spans 15 residues. The V and J ends lost 3 bases and 5 bases, in that order; junction bases with no gene match: 3. Germline V gives CDR1 SGDLS, CDR2 YYNGEE. CDR3 nucleotides: TGTGCCAGCAGCGCCCGGACTAGCGGGGGAGATACGCAGTATTTT. As protein: CASSARTSGGDTQYF.

The V gene is TRBV30, the J gene TRBJ2-3; D is unclear. The length of the CDR3 is 13 residues. CDR1 is GTSNPN and CDR2 is SVGIG in the germline V gene (reference sequence). V dropped 2 bases and J dropped 4 bases, with 10 bases sitting between them. The CDR3 nucleotides are TGTGCCTGGAGTAAACTACTGTCAGATACGCAGTATTTT. Amino acid sequence: CAWSKLLSDTQYF.

V gene TRBV25-1 combines with J gene TRBJ2-3; 7 bases match TRBD1. The V segment lost 3 bases and the J segment 5 bases; nucleotides outside the gene matches: 5. Germline CDR1 reads MGHDK; CDR2 reads SYGVNS. The length of the CDR3 is 14 residues. This chain's CDR3 is CASSDSYRGDTQYF. The CDR3 region has the DNA TGTGCCAGCAGTGACTCCTACAGGGGAGATACGCAGTATTTT.

This clone occurred a few times. V is TRBV29-1 and J is TRBJ1-1, with D possibly matching TRBD1 (6 bases). Trimming removed 6 bases at V and 4 bases at J, with 21 bases between. The germline V gene has CDR1 SQVTM and CDR2 ANQGSEA. The CDR3 has 15 amino acids. The CDR3 loop is CSVFVRGSAITEAFF. DNA for the CDR3: TGCAGCGTGTTTGTCAGGGGTTCCGCGATCACTGAAGCTTTCTTT.

This clone has a handful of counts. V and J are TRBV27 and TRBJ2-7; tentative D call: TRBD1 (5 bases). The CDR3 totals 14 residues. V shed 4 bases and J shed 0 bases, with 10 bases lying between them. In germline, CDR1 is MNHEY, CDR2 SMNVEV (reference sequence). CDR3: CASSSPQVSYEQYV. The CDR3 DNA sequence: TGTGCCAGCAGTTCCCCACAGGTCTCCTACGAGCAGTACGTC.

J is TRBJ1-4 and V is TRBV4-3; the match to TRBD1 covers 8 bases. J gave up 3 bases and V 6 bases, and 3 bases lay outside the gene matches. The CDR3 has 14 residues. From germline, CDR1 is LGHNA and CDR2 YSLEER. The CDR3 bases are TGCGCCAGCAGACCGACAGGGGCTAATGAAAAACTGTTTTTT. Translating it yields CASRPTGANEKLFF.

The chain joins TRBV7-2 to TRBJ2-7; 9 bases agree with TRBD1. Germline CDR1 reads SGHTA; CDR2 reads FQGNSA. The CDR3 is 14 residues long. With V trimmed by 5 bases and J by 5 bases, 7 bases remained unmatched. The CDR3 region is CASSPPGTGNEQYF. CDR3 sequence (DNA): TGTGCCAGCAGCCCCCCCGGGACAGGGAACGAGCAGTACTTC.

The J gene is TRBJ2-7, the V gene TRBV7-9; the D is unclear. The germline gives CDR1 SEHNR, CDR2 FQNEAQ (reference sequence). The CDR3 is 13 amino acids. Deletions cut 4 bases from V and 3 bases from J, with 10 bases between. The CDR3 DNA reads TGTGCCAGCAGCTCCAAAAATGACTACGAGCAGTACGTC. Protein product: CASSSKNDYEQYV.

This clone occurred a few times. The J gene is TRBJ1-1, the V gene TRBV7-3; 7 nucleotides agree with TRBD1. Germline V CDR1 and CDR2: SGHTA, FQGTGA. The trim removed 4 bases at V and 3 bases at J, leaving 5 bases unmatched. This CDR3 spans 14 amino acids. CDR3 sequence: CASSSTGRDTEAFF. CDR3 DNA sequence: TGTGCCAGCAGCTCGACAGGGCGGGACACTGAAGCTTTCTTT. Combining the CDR3 with reference TRBV7-3 and TRBJ1-1 gives the whole variable domain GAGVSQTPSNKVTEKGKYVELRCDPISGHTALYWYRQSLGQGPEFLIYFQGTGAADDSGLPNDRFFAVRPEGSVSTLKIQRTERGDSAVYLCASSSTGRDTEAFFGQGTRLTVV.

The chain's CDR3 is CASSVGLAGVRADTQYF. The CDR3 DNA sequence: TGTGCCAGCAGCGTAGGGTTAGCGGGGGTTAGGGCAGATACGCAGTATTTT. The chain employs TRBV9 and TRBJ2-3, with TRBD2 matching over 9 bases. In germline, CDR1 is SGDLS, CDR2 YYNGEE. Trimming at V came to 0 bases and at J to 4 bases, leaving 9 bases not matched to a gene. The CDR3 runs 17 residues.

This clone has a handful of counts. This chain uses TRBV2 with TRBJ2-3; D ambiguous. This CDR3 comprises 13 residues. Germline V gives CDR1 SNHLY, CDR2 FYNNEI. V shed 8 bases and J shed 6 bases, with 15 bases lying between them. The CDR3 is CASVDPFGDTQYF. CDR3 coding DNA: TGTGCCAGCGTGGACCCTTTCGGGGATACGCAGTATTTT.

This clone was recorded a few times. The chain recombines TRBV23-1 with TRBJ2-4, with 8 bases identical to TRBD1. TRBV23-1 carries the ORF label, with uncertain function. The V gene end was trimmed by 2 bases and the J gene end by 3 bases; junction bases not matched to a gene: 6. This CDR3 has 16 amino acids. The CDR3 nucleotides read TGCGCCAGCAGTCAAGAGCAGGGGACAGGCAAAAACATTCAGTACTTC. Translated, it gives CASSQEQGTGKNIQYF.

This clone appeared a few times. The rearrangement joins TRBV9 to TRBJ1-2, with TRBD1 matching over 8 bases. Germline V gene data show CDR1 as SGDLS and CDR2 as YYNGEE. The CDR3 extends over 14 amino acids. The trim removed 0 bases at V and 7 bases at J, leaving 5 bases unmatched. The DNA for the CDR3 is TGTGCCAGCAGCGTAGAATGGACAGGGTTTGGCTACACCTTC. Translating gives CASSVEWTGFGYTF.

This clone has a handful of counts. The chain is built from TRBV4-3 and TRBJ2-7; TRBD2 might be the D (5 bases). Trimming stripped 2 bases from V and 3 bases from J, with 17 bases between. CDR1 LGHNA and CDR2 YSLEER come from the germline V gene. The CDR3 runs to 16 residues. CDR3 region: CASSQTHLGSGYEQYF. The CDR3 DNA is TGCGCCAGCAGCCAAACTCACTTGGGGAGCGGCTACGAGCAGTACTTC.

The V gene is TRBV7-2, the J gene TRBJ1-1; D might be TRBD1 (5 bases). The CDR3 spans 13 residues. The germline gives CDR1 SGHTA, CDR2 FQGNSA. The V end lost 6 bases, the J end lost 6 bases, and 14 bases lay between the germline ends. CDR3 sequence reads: CASSQTWGSEAFF. The CDR3 nucleotides are TGTGCCAGCAGTCAGACCTGGGGGTCTGAAGCTTTCTTT.

The J gene is TRBJ2-6, the V gene TRBV7-2; no definite D call. Trimming stripped 5 bases from V and 0 bases from J, with 5 bases between. Germline assignment: CDR1 SGHTA and CDR2 FQGNSA. The CDR3 is 14 amino acids. The CDR3 DNA is TGTGCCAGCAGCCCCAGCTCTGGGGCCAACGTCCTGACTTTC. As protein: CASSPSSGANVLTF.

V usage is TRBV7-9 and J usage is TRBJ2-3, with 9 bases aligning to TRBD1. The germline CDR1 and CDR2 sequences are SEHNR and FQNEAQ (reference sequence). The CDR3 covers 16 residues. V dropped 3 bases and J dropped 3; count of bases not matched to a gene: 7. In DNA form, the CDR3 reads TGTGCCAGCAGCTTGACGGGACAGGGTAGGACAGATACGCAGTATTTT. It translates to CASSLTGQGRTDTQYF.

Only a few counts were recorded for this clone. DNA for the CDR3: TGTGCCAGTAGTGTGAGCTCCTATAATTCACCCCTCCACTTT. Encoded protein: CASSVSSYNSPLHF. The V gene is TRBV19, the J gene TRBJ1-6; no firm D call. Per the germline V gene, CDR1 is LNHDA and CDR2 is SQIVND (reference sequence). Trimming took 5 bases from V and 0 from J, leaving 5 bases between them. This CDR3 has 14 amino acids.

In this sample, this clone turned up a few times. The rearrangement links TRBV18 to TRBJ2-1, with no clear D. CDR1 is KGHSH and CDR2 is LQKENI in the germline V gene. The length of the CDR3 is 15 residues. The V gene lost 1 base and the J gene lost 4 bases, with 11 bases spanning the gap. The CDR3 DNA follows: TGTGCCAGCTCACCACGGTTAACCCAATACAATGAGCAGTTCTTC. Protein: CASSPRLTQYNEQFF.